The 7 T cell receptor beta chains below all came from one sample that was sequenced in a study of blood T cells in healthy people across ages. Then a second PCR, running about 6 to 12 cycles, was carried out with a sample-barcoded 5' primer and a J-beta primer mix. Each CDR3 protein is one row after TCRdb ran MiXCR on the 5' RACE reads. The sample lists roughly 680,000 distinct CDR3 sequences; over 40% were seen once. Material: blood. These receptors were taken from a woman of 80 years or more in good health.

V and J are TRBV5-1 and TRBJ2-4; D call uncertain. Per germline, CDR1 SGHRS and CDR2 YFSETQ. The CDR3 is 15 amino acids. Between the trimmed V and J ends, which lost 0 bases and 8 bases, there was a span of 15 bases. The CDR3 sequence: CASSLGSTLVDIQYF. Here the CDR3 DNA reads TGCGCCAGCAGCTTGGGGTCAACTTTGGTAGACATTCAGTACTTC.

This chain links TRBV13 with TRBJ2-1; D not resolved. V was pared by 10 bases and J by 15 bases, with 10 bases between. The CDR3 has 8 amino acids. Germline V lookup: CDR1 PRHDT, CDR2 FYEKMQ (reference sequence). CDR3 amino acids: CATPDGFF. The CDR3 DNA reads TGTGCCACCCCCGACGGGTTCTTC.

Regarding this clonotype: A much larger clone sits a single nucleotide away, making a read error possible. CDR3 sequence (DNA): TGTGCCTGCAGTTACTCGGACAGGGGGCGGGGCGGGGAGCTGTTTTTT. This gives the protein CACSYSDRGRGGELFF. The chain couples TRBV6-5 to TRBJ2-2, with TRBD1 matching 11 bases. The CDR3 totals 16 residues. Germline loops: CDR1 MNHEY, CDR2 SVGAGI.

Of note for this clonotype: With a much larger clone just one base away, this may be a read error. This sequence joins TRBV2 and TRBJ2-5; 7 nucleotides agree with TRBD2. Germline CDR1 reads SNHLY; CDR2 reads FYNNEI. Trimming cost V 4 bases and J 11 bases; bases outside gene matches: 16. The CDR3 is 15 residues long. CDR3 DNA sequence: TGTGCCAGCAGTGCACGGGAGGTTTATGGCAATGAGCAGTACTTC. Its translation: CASSAREVYGNEQYF.

Only a few counts were recorded for this clonotype. The chain joins TRBV2 to TRBJ2-5; TRBD2 is a possible D gene (5 bases). V gave up 3 bases and J gave up 7 bases, with 12 bases separating them. Per the germline V gene, CDR1 is SNHLY and CDR2 is FYNNEI. The CDR3 totals 13 residues. This CDR3 reads CASSETGLGTQYF. CDR3 nucleotide sequence: TGTGCCAGCAGTGAGACGGGGTTAGGGACCCAGTACTTC.

J is TRBJ2-2 and V is TRBV4-3, with D perhaps given as TRBD1 or TRBD2 (5 bases each). The germline V gene has CDR1 LGHNA and CDR2 YSLEER. The V gene lost 4 bases and the J gene lost 3 bases, with 9 bases spanning the gap. The CDR3 has 14 amino acids. The CDR3: CASSPSGHTGELFF. The DNA for the CDR3 is TGCGCCAGCAGCCCCTCGGGGCACACCGGGGAGCTGTTTTTT.

This clonotype was found many times. The genes are TRBV11-1 and TRBJ2-7; 8 bases map to TRBD2. The CDR3 sequence is 15 residues long. CDR1 and CDR2 from the germline V gene are SGHAT and FQDESV (reference sequence). The V and J ends lost 4 bases and 6 bases, in that order; junction bases with no gene match: 11. The CDR3, as DNA: TGTGCCAGCAGCTACGCGGGGGGCCAGGAGTTCGAGCAGTACTTC. Protein: CASSYAGGQEFEQYF.